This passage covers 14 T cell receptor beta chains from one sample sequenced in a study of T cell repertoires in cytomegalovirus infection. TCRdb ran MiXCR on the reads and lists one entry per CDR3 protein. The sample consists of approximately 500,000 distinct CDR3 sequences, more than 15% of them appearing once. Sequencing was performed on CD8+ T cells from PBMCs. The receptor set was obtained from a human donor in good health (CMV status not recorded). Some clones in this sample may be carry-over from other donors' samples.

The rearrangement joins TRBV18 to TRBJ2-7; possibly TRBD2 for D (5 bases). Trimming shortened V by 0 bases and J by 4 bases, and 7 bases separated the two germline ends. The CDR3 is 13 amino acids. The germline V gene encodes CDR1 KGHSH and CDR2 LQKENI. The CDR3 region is CASSPPEEYEQYF. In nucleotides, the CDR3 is TGTGCCAGCTCACCACCGGAGGAATACGAGCAGTACTTC.

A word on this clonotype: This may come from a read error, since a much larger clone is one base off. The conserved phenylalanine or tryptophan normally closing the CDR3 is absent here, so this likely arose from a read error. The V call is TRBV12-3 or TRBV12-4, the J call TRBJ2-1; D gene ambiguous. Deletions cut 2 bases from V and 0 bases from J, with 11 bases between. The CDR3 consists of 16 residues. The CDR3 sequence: CASSLRADNSYNEQFL. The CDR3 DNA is TGTGCCAGCAGTTTACGAGCCGATAACTCCTACAATGAGCAGTTCTTA.

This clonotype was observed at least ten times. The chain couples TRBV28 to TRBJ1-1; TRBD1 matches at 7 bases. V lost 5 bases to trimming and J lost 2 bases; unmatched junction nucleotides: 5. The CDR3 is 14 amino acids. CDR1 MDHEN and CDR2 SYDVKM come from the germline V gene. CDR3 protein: CASSVDRVNTEAFF. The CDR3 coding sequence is TGTGCCAGCAGTGTAGACAGGGTTAACACTGAAGCTTTCTTT. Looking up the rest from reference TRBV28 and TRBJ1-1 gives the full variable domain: DVKVTQSSRYLVKRTGEKVFLECVQDMDHENMFWYRQDPGLGLRLIYFSYDVKMKEKGDIPEGYSVSREKKERFSLILESASTNQTSMYLCASSVDRVNTEAFFGQGTRLTVV.

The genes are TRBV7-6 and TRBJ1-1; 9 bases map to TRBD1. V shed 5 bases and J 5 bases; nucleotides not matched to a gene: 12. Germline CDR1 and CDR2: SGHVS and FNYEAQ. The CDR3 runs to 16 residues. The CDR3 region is CASSPGQGGGGTEAFF. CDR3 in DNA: TGTGCCAGCAGCCCGGGACAGGGAGGAGGAGGGACTGAAGCTTTCTTT.

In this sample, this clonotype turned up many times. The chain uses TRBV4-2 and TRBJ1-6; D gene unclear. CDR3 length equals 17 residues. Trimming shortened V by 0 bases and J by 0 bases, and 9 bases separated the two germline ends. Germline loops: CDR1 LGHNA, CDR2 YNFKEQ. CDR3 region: CASSQDFTSSYNSPLHF. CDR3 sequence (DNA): TGTGCCAGCAGCCAAGATTTTACGAGCTCCTATAATTCACCCCTCCACTTT.

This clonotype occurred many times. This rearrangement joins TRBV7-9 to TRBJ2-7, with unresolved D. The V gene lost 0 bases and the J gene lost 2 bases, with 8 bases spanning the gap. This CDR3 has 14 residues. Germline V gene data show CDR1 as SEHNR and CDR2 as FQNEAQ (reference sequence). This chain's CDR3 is CASSLAANAYEQYF. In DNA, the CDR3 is TGTGCCAGCAGCTTAGCAGCGAATGCCTACGAGCAGTACTTC.

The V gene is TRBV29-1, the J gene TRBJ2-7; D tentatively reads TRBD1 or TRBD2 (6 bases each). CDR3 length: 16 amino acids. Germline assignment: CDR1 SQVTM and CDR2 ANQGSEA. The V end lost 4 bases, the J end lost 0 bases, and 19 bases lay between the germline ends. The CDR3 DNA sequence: TGCAGCGTTGCCTCAGGTCGGGGGCCCAGCTCCTACGAGCAGTACTTC. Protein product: CSVASGRGPSSYEQYF.

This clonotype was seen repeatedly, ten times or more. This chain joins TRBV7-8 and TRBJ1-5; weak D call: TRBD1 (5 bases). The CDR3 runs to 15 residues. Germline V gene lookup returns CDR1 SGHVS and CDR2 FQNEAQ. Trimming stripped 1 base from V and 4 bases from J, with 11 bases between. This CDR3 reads CASSLDGRANQPQHF. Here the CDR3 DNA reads TGTGCCAGCAGCTTAGATGGCAGGGCAAATCAGCCCCAGCATTTT.

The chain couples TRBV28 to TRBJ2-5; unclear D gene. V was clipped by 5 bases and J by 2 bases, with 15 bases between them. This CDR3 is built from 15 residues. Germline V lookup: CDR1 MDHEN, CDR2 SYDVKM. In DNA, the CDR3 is TGTGCCAGCAGTATCCTCGGTCTGGGGCAAGAGACCCAGTACTTC. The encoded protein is CASSILGLGQETQYF. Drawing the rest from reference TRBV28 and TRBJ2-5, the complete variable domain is DVKVTQSSRYLVKRTGEKVFLECVQDMDHENMFWYRQDPGLGLRLIYFSYDVKMKEKGDIPEGYSVSREKKERFSLILESASTNQTSMYLCASSILGLGQETQYFGPGTRLLVL.

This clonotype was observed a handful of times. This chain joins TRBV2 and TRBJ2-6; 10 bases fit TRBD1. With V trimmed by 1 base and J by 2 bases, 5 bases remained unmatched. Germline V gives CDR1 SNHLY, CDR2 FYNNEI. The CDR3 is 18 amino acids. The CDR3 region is CASSEVPGQGTGANVLTF. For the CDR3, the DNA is TGTGCCAGCAGTGAAGTCCCGGGACAGGGGACTGGGGCCAACGTCCTGACTTTC.

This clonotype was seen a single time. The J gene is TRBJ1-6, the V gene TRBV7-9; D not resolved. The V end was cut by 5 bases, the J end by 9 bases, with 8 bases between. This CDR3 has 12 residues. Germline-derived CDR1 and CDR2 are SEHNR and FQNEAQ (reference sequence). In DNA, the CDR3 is TGTGCCAGCAGCACGGGGTGTTCACCCCTCCACTTT. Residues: CASSTGCSPLHF.

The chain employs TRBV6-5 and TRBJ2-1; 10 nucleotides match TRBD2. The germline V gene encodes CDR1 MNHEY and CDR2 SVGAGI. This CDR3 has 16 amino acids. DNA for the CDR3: TGTTCCCGCAGTCCCCGGGTAGCGGGGGGCGACGATGAGCAGTTCTTC. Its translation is CSRSPRVAGGDDEQFF.

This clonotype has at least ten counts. As DNA, the CDR3 is TGTGCCAGCAGTACCCTTAAAAGGGGTGGATTTGATTCACCCCTCCACTTT. Protein: CASSTLKRGGFDSPLHF. The chain combines TRBV2 with TRBJ1-6, with D maybe TRBD1 (5 bases). Germline lookup yields CDR1 SNHLY and CDR2 FYNNEI. The CDR3 contains 17 residues. Trimming pared 5 bases from V and 8 bases from J, leaving 22 bases between.

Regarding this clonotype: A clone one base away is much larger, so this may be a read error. The CDR3 coding sequence is TGTGCCAGCAGCTCAAGCCAGCCCGAGCAGTACTTC. Translating gives CASSSSQPEQYF. The chain is built from TRBV7-9 and TRBJ2-7; D is undetermined. The CDR3 sequence is 12 residues long. The germline V gene has CDR1 SEHNR and CDR2 FQNEAQ (reference sequence). V lost 4 bases and J lost 6, with 10 bases in between.